The 4 T cell receptor beta chains below all came from one sample that was sequenced in a study of naive and memory T cell subsets. An equimolar mix of two oligonucleotides served as the beta constant-region primer for TRBC1 and TRBC2. MiXCR, applied by TCRdb to the UMI-ligation and nested PCR reads, yields one record per CDR3 protein. In the table there are about 90,000 distinct CDR3 sequences, approximately 6.5% of which are singletons. The sequenced sample was central memory CD4+ T cells from blood. The receptors were sampled from a human donor in good health.

This clonotype occurred many times. The chain links TRBV11-2 to TRBJ2-1; no definite D call. The ends were cut back, 5 bases at V and 2 bases at J, with 7 bases in the middle. This CDR3 comprises 13 residues. Looked up from germline, CDR1 is SGHAT and CDR2 is FQNNGV. The CDR3: CASSILPYNEQFF. Written as DNA, the CDR3 is TGTGCCAGCAGCATACTACCCTACAATGAGCAGTTCTTC.

V and J are TRBV7-8 and TRBJ1-1; D gene uncertain. In germline, CDR1 is SGHVS, CDR2 FQNEAQ. The germline V and J ends were trimmed by 5 bases and 7 bases, with 8 bases remaining between them. This CDR3 spans 11 amino acids. The CDR3 coding sequence is TGTGCCAGCAGCCCCGACGGTGAAGCTTTCTTT. It encodes CASSPDGEAFF.

This clonotype was seen ten or more times. V gene TRBV12-3 or TRBV12-4 combines with J gene TRBJ2-7; D ambiguous. Trimming shortened V by 2 bases and J by 2 bases, and 7 bases separated the two germline ends. CDR3 length equals 13 residues. The CDR3 sequence: CASSLKTTYEQYF. In DNA form, the CDR3 reads TGTGCCAGCAGTTTAAAGACAACCTACGAGCAGTACTTC.

This clonotype has a count of ten or more. The rearrangement joins TRBV29-1 to TRBJ1-2, with D maybe TRBD1 (6 bases). Germline assignment: CDR1 SQVTM and CDR2 ANQGSEA. V was pared by 5 bases and J by 6 bases, with 16 bases between. CDR3 length equals 13 residues. The CDR3 nucleotides read TGCAGCGTTTTTCTACAGGGAGGGGATGGCTACACCTTC. It is translated as CSVFLQGGDGYTF.